Listed below are T cell receptor beta chains from one sample, sequenced in a study of blood T cell repertoires in COVID-19. Clones were read by immunoSEQ multiplex PCR, and TCRdb kept only the in-frame ones, dropping some. The sample includes just over 150,000 clones, less than 85% of them seen just once. Sequencing input: peripheral blood. The receptors originated from a human donor with acute or convalescent COVID-19. The donor label of this sample is uncertain. Each CDR3 is given with its conserved first and last residue. Each record gives: clone size, D gene, V gene, J gene, CDR3 protein, CDR3 DNA. A D gene is named only where the DNA matches it firmly. Not all rows give a size; the values are once, few, many and, for expanded clones, a class.

>-|-|TRBV7-2|TRBJ2-6
CASSGGHGVPRSGANVLTF
TGTGCCAGCAGCGGCGGACATGGGGTCCCCCGCTCTGGGGCCAACGTCCTGACTTTC
>-|-|TRBV12-3/TRBV12-4|TRBJ1-1
CASSAGRDTEAFF
TGTGCCAGCAGTGCGGGTAGGGACACTGAAGCTTTCTTT
>-|-|TRBV19|TRBJ1-1
CASSRQAGYTEAFF
TGTGCCAGTAGTCGACAGGCCGGGTACACTGAAGCTTTCTTT
>-|TRBD1|TRBV10-3|TRBJ1-2
CAISESGQVDGYTF
TGTGCCATCAGTGAGTCAGGACAGGTTGATGGCTACACCTTC
>once|TRBD1|TRBV25-1|TRBJ2-7
CASSEAGTGGSYEQYF
TGTGCCAGCAGTGAAGCCGGGACAGGGGGGTCCTACGAGCAGTACTTC
>-|-|TRBV11-2|TRBJ1-1
CASSLVARSGTEAFF
TGTGCCAGCAGCTTAGTCGCACGGTCGGGGACTGAAGCTTTCTTT
>-|TRBD2|TRBV7-3|TRBJ2-5
CASSSQGPGGKETQYF
TGTGCCAGCAGCTCCCAGGGCCCGGGAGGAAAAGAGACCCAGTACTTC
>-|TRBD1|TRBV3-1/TRBV3-2|TRBJ1-5
CASSLTGGNQPQHF
TGTGCCAGCAGCCTTACAGGGGGCAATCAGCCCCAGCATTTT
>-|TRBD2|TRBV7-3|TRBJ2-2
CASSSTLAGGKAGELFF
TGTGCCAGCAGCTCAACACTAGCGGGGGGCAAAGCCGGGGAGCTGTTTTTT
>-|TRBD1|TRBV7-6|TRBJ2-7
CASSLGNRDRGAGEQYF
TGTGCCAGCAGCTTAGGGAACCGGGACAGGGGTGCGGGCGAGCAGTACTTC
>-|TRBD1|TRBV18|TRBJ1-6
CASSPPEQGASSPLHF
TGTGCCAGCTCACCACCGGAGCAGGGGGCGAGTTCACCCCTCCACTTT
>-|-|TRBV7-2|TRBJ1-3
CASSKPRGGSGNTIYF
TGTGCCAGCAGCAAACCCCGGGGAGGCTCTGGAAACACCATATATTTT
>-|-|TRBV5-5|TRBJ1-4
CASSWGTGATNEKLFF
TGTGCCAGCAGCTGGGGAACAGGAGCAACTAATGAAAAACTGTTTTTT
>-|-|TRBV7-6|TRBJ1-6
CASSPTGLQNNSPLHF
TGTGCCAGCAGCCCCACAGGGCTCCAGAATAATTCACCCCTCCACTTT
>few|TRBD2|TRBV7-2|TRBJ2-5
CASSLRFAGGETQYF
TGTGCCAGCAGCTTAAGGTTCGCGGGGGGAGAGACCCAGTACTTC
>-|-|TRBV7-3|TRBJ1-1
CASSLQENTEAFF
TGTGCCAGCAGCCTACAGGAGAACACTGAAGCTTTCTTT
>-|TRBD2|TRBV7-9|TRBJ2-4
CASAAGLAGGSDIQYF
TGTGCCAGCGCCGCGGGGCTAGCGGGGGGGTCGGACATTCAGTACTTC
>-|-|TRBV19|TRBJ2-7
CASSITGISYEQYF
TGTGCCAGTAGTATAACAGGGATCTCCTACGAGCAGTACTTC
>-|-|TRBV10-3|TRBJ2-2
CAIRRTGNTGKLFF
TGTGCCATCAGAAGGACGGGGAACACCGGGAAGCTGTTTTTT
>few|-|TRBV3-1/TRBV3-2|TRBJ1-1
CASSRLGGRGDTEAFF
TGTGCCAGCAGCCGACTCGGGGGGAGAGGCGACACTGAAGCTTTCTTT
>-|-|TRBV3-1/TRBV3-2|TRBJ1-6
CASRSGIAGTALHF
TGTGCCAGCCGGTCAGGGATCGCCGGCACGGCCCTCCACTTT
>once|TRBD2|TRBV11-2|TRBJ2-1
CASSSAQLAGGMNEQFF
TGTGCCAGCAGCTCCGCCCAACTAGCGGGGGGGATGAATGAGCAGTTCTTC
>-|-|TRBV24-1|TRBJ1-5
CATSDHLGQPQHF
TGTGCCACCAGTGATCACCTCGGGCAGCCCCAGCATTTT
>-|TRBD1|TRBV7-2|TRBJ1-1
CASSLEGAQNTEAFF
TGTGCCAGCAGCTTAGAGGGGGCCCAGAACACTGAAGCTTTCTTT
>-|TRBD2|TRBV28|TRBJ2-3
CASSYRERGTDTQYF
TGTGCCAGCAGTTATAGGGAGCGGGGGACAGATACGCAGTATTTT
>-|TRBD1|TRBV4-1|TRBJ1-2
CASSQTGAQGYGYTF
TGCGCCAGCAGCCAAACAGGGGCCCAAGGCTATGGCTACACCTTC
>once|-|TRBV5-6|TRBJ2-7
CASSLTEKEQYF
TGTGCCAGCAGCTTGACAGAGAAGGAGCAGTACTTC
>-|TRBD1|TRBV7-2|TRBJ2-7
CASSPDRGSYEQYF
TGTGCCAGCAGCCCCGACAGGGGCTCCTACGAGCAGTACTTC
>-|TRBD1|TRBV18|TRBJ1-2
CASSPSQGEYGYTF
TGTGCCAGCTCACCATCCCAGGGGGAGTATGGCTACACCTTC
>few|TRBD2|TRBV28|TRBJ2-7
CASSSGTTHEQYF
TGTGCCAGCAGTTCAGGGACTACCCACGAGCAGTACTTC
>-|-|TRBV5-1|TRBJ1-4
CASSLGQGEKLFF
TGCGCCAGCAGCTTGGGGCAGGGTGAAAAACTGTTTTTT
>-|-|TRBV5-1|TRBJ1-2
CASSPIRDTYGYTF
TGCGCCAGCAGCCCTATCCGGGACACCTATGGCTACACCTTC
>-|-|TRBV6-6|TRBJ2-7
CASEGGISYEQYF
TGTGCCAGCGAGGGCGGGATCTCCTACGAGCAGTACTTC
>-|TRBD1|TRBV28|TRBJ1-2
CASSLGSGGSYGYTF
TGTGCCAGCAGTTTGGGGTCAGGGGGATCCTATGGCTACACCTTC
>-|-|TRBV19|TRBJ1-5
CASTGQRQPQHF
TGTGCCAGTACCGGACAGAGGCAGCCCCAGCATTTT
>-|-|TRBV13|TRBJ1-2
CASARGAANYGYTF
TGTGCCAGCGCGCGGGGGGCTGCTAACTATGGCTACACCTTC
>-|-|TRBV6-5|TRBJ2-7
CASSFDRWPHEQYF
TGTGCCAGCAGTTTCGACAGGTGGCCCCACGAGCAGTACTTC
>-|-|TRBV7-8|TRBJ1-5
CASSRTDNQPQHF
TGTGCCAGCAGTCGGACAGATAATCAGCCCCAGCATTTT
>-|TRBD1|TRBV2|TRBJ1-6
CASSELAGGSPPLHF
TGTGCCAGCAGTGAATTGGCAGGGGGTAGTCCTCCCCTCCACTTT
>-|TRBD1|TRBV3-1/TRBV3-2|TRBJ1-6
CASNPGTVNNSPLHF
TGTGCCAGCAACCCCGGGACAGTTAATAATTCACCCCTCCACTTT
>-|TRBD1|TRBV9|TRBJ2-7
CASSPGQGVDEQYF
TGTGCCAGCAGCCCGGGACAGGGGGTAGACGAGCAGTACTTC
>-|TRBD2|TRBV5-1|TRBJ2-3
CASSGRDSGGSDTQYF
TGCGCCAGCAGCGGGCGTGATAGCGGGGGATCAGATACGCAGTATTTT
>-|-|TRBV28|TRBJ1-1
CASSTTANTEAFF
TGTGCCAGCAGTACGACAGCGAACACTGAAGCTTTCTTT
>few|TRBD1|TRBV5-1|TRBJ2-1
CASSFGQGNNEQFF
TGCGCCAGCAGCTTCGGACAGGGAAACAATGAGCAGTTCTTC
>-|-|TRBV30|TRBJ1-1
CAWSTLGGPDTEAFF
TGTGCCTGGAGTACCCTCGGGGGGCCGGACACTGAAGCTTTCTTT
>-|-|TRBV28|TRBJ1-2
CASVSGTEWGYTF
TGTGCCAGCGTTAGCGGGACCGAATGGGGCTACACCTTC
>-|-|TRBV5-5|TRBJ2-5
CASILLGGPQETQYF
TGTGCCAGCATCTTATTAGGGGGTCCCCAAGAGACCCAGTACTTC
>-|TRBD1|TRBV19|TRBJ2-4
CASKEGSTGGKNIQYF
TGTGCCAGTAAAGAGGGATCGACAGGGGGGAAAAACATTCAGTACTTC
>-|TRBD2|TRBV6-6|TRBJ2-7
CASSYTGRGGPYEQYF
TGTGCCAGCAGTTATACCGGTCGGGGGGGGCCCTACGAGCAGTACTTC
>-|TRBD1|TRBV3-1/TRBV3-2|TRBJ1-1
CASSPYGQGKGTEAFF
TGTGCCAGCAGCCCTTATGGACAGGGAAAAGGCACTGAAGCTTTCTTT
>-|-|TRBV28|TRBJ1-1
CASSFLRWTEAFF
TGTGCCAGCAGTTTTCTCCGGTGGACTGAAGCTTTCTTT
>few|TRBD1|TRBV19|TRBJ2-7
CASRQSDRGGYEQYF
TGTGCCAGTAGACAATCGGACAGGGGAGGCTACGAGCAGTACTTC
>-|-|TRBV21-1|TRBJ1-4
CASSKVTGRDF
TGTGCCAGCAGCAAAGTGACAGGTCGGGATTTT
>-|TRBD1|TRBV25-1|TRBJ2-5
CASSEGQGVRETQYF
TGTGCCAGCAGTGAAGGACAGGGAGTTCGAGAGACCCAGTACTTC